The 8 T cell receptor beta chains reported below all come from one sample, sequenced in a study of shared clonotypes between healthy human individuals. Sequencing was performed with immunoSEQ multiplex PCR; in TCRdb, only in-frame clones are kept and a portion is missing. The data hold some 470,000 clones, with less than 80% observed a single time. The sequenced material came from PBMCs. All receptors derive from a woman in her thirties or forties in good health. Some clones in this sample may be carry-over from other donors' samples.

This clone was seen at least ten times. The chain has TRBV5-1 and TRBJ1-1; TRBD1 is a possible D gene (5 bases). The CDR3 contains 15 residues. The germline CDR1 and CDR2 sequences are SGHRS and YFSETQ. Between the trimmed V and J ends, which lost 0 bases and 2 bases, there was a span of 11 bases. The CDR3 is CASSLGETANTEAFF. CDR3 sequence (DNA): TGCGCCAGCAGCTTGGGCGAGACAGCCAACACTGAAGCTTTCTTT.

This chain connects TRBV27 to TRBJ2-7; 8 bases fit TRBD1. The length of the CDR3 is 14 residues. Looked up from germline, CDR1 is MNHEY and CDR2 is SMNVEV (reference sequence). V dropped 4 bases and J dropped 2; count of bases not matched to a gene: 4. This CDR3 reads CASSWTGSPYEQYF. The CDR3 DNA follows: TGTGCCAGCAGTTGGACAGGGTCCCCCTACGAGCAGTACTTC.

The chain has TRBV18 and TRBJ1-1; possibly TRBD1 for D (5 bases). Looked up from germline, CDR1 is KGHSH and CDR2 is LQKENI. Trimming shortened V by 4 bases and J by 4 bases, and 13 bases separated the two germline ends. The CDR3 is 14 residues long. The CDR3 reads CASSLWGVVTEAFF. In DNA, the CDR3 is TGTGCCAGCTCACTTTGGGGGGTCGTCACTGAAGCTTTCTTT.

This clone was counted only a few times. This rearrangement joins TRBV18 to TRBJ2-5; D is possibly TRBD2 (5 bases). V was trimmed by 6 bases and J by 5 bases, leaving 10 bases between them. In germline, CDR1 is KGHSH, CDR2 LQKENI. The CDR3 is made up of 12 amino acids. The CDR3: CASSGVDETQYF. CDR3 nucleotide sequence: TGTGCCAGCTCGGGAGTTGATGAGACCCAGTACTTC. The whole variable domain, filled in from reference TRBV18 and TRBJ2-5, reads NAGVMQNPRHLVRRRGQEARLRCSPMKGHSHVYWYRQLPEEGLKFMVYLQKENIIDESGMPKERFSAEFPKEGPSILRIQQVVRGDSAAYFCASSGVDETQYFGPGTRLLVL.

The chain links TRBV5-4 to TRBJ2-7; no reliable D call. CDR1 and CDR2 (germline): SGHNT, YYREEE (reference sequence). This CDR3 region has 15 residues. Trimming removed 0 bases at V and 3 bases at J, with 13 bases between. In nucleotides, the CDR3 is TGTGCCAGCAGCTTGGCGCCTAGTTGGGTCTACGAGCAGTACTTC. Translation gives CASSLAPSWVYEQYF.

The sample holds a few counts of this clone. V and J are TRBV6-1 and TRBJ2-5; the match to TRBD2 covers 12 bases. The J call may be mistaken, given a closer DNA end match to TRBJ2-7. CDR1 MNHNS and CDR2 SASEGT come from the germline V gene. The CDR3 runs 15 residues. The CDR3 bases are TGTGCCAGCAGTGAGACTAGCGGGAGCTCCTACGAGCAGTACTTC. Amino acid sequence: CASSETSGSSYEQYF.

The V and J genes are TRBV29-1 and TRBJ1-1; TRBD1 matches at 7 bases. The CDR3 runs to 11 residues. Germline V CDR1 and CDR2: SQVTM, ANQGSEA. With 6 bases clipped from V and 5 bases from J, the junction kept 3 bases outside the gene matches. The DNA of the CDR3 is TGCAGCGTCGACAGGGATACTGAAGCTTTCTTT. It codes for CSVDRDTEAFF.

This chain joins TRBV18 and TRBJ1-1, with a tentative D call TRBD1 (6 bases). This CDR3 region has 15 residues. V gave up 2 bases and J gave up 1 base, with 11 bases separating them. Germline V gene sequence: CDR1 KGHSH, CDR2 LQKENI. The CDR3 spells CASSPGGYPNTEAFF. CDR3 nucleotides: TGTGCCAGCTCACCAGGGGGCTATCCGAACACTGAAGCTTTCTTT.